This TCR beta chain was identified during a study of blood T cell repertoires in COVID-19. Study-level information: COVID-19 samples, acute and convalescent, were from the United States, Italy and Spain.

In germline, CDR1 is LNHDA, CDR2 SQIVND (reference sequence). The trim removed 4 bases at V and 3 bases at J, leaving 2 bases unmatched. There are 13 residues in the CDR3. Sequencing used immunoSEQ multiplex PCR; TCRdb keeps in-frame clones, though not all of them. Altogether about 130,000 clones are present, roughly four fifths being singletons, with the ten largest covering approximately 2.9%. The chain uses TRBV19 and TRBJ1-1; 7 nucleotides match TRBD1. The TCR was taken from a woman aged 80 or over with acute or convalescent COVID-19. The sequencing input was peripheral blood. CDR3 nucleotide sequence: TGTGCCAGTAGTAATAGGGGGCACACTGAAGCTTTCTTT. Its protein is CASSNRGHTEAFF.